This TCR beta chain derives from a study of blood T cell repertoires in COVID-19. Overall study: Sites in the United States, Italy and Spain provided acute and convalescent COVID-19 samples.

With 2 bases removed from V and 3 bases from J, the gap between germline ends came to 11 bases. The CDR3 consists of 15 residues. Germline V gene sequence: CDR1 MDHEN, CDR2 SYDVKM. Profiled with immunoSEQ multiplex PCR; TCRdb holds only in-frame clones, not every one. The sample has under 200,000 clones, around 86% seen once; the top ten hold around 5.7%. V gene TRBV28 combines with J gene TRBJ1-5; D ambiguous. This clonotype was obtained from a man aged 40-55 years with acute COVID-19. The sample comprised PBMCs or T cells enriched from blood (not recorded which). CDR3 amino acids: CASSLNGPANQPQHF. In DNA, the CDR3 is TGTGCCAGCAGTTTAAATGGGCCGGCCAATCAGCCCCAGCATTTT.